Presented here are 27 T cell receptor beta chains from one specimen sequenced in a study of T-cell reconstitution after alpha-beta-depleted transplantation in children. This sample's TCRbeta library carried unique molecular identifier barcodes. TCRdb independently ran MiXCR on the PCR reads; one entry per CDR3 protein. Here the sample spans around 250,000 distinct CDR3 sequences, roughly 9.5% being singletons. The sequencing used PBMCs from the stem cell graft donor, collected from the stem cell graft. The receptor set was obtained from a human donor who donated a stem cell graft to a child with SCID.

The chain has TRBV6-5 and TRBJ1-1, with 8 bases fitting TRBD1. V lost 2 bases, J lost 5 bases, and 4 bases stayed unmatched. Germline CDR1 is MNHEY and CDR2 is SVGAGI. The CDR3 contains 14 residues. The DNA for the CDR3 is TGTGCCAGCAGTTACACAGGGGGGGTGACTGAAGCTTTCTTT. This codes for CASSYTGGVTEAFF.

This sequence joins TRBV20-1 and TRBJ2-1; 15 nucleotides align to TRBD2. Trimming at V came to 3 bases and at J to 4 bases, leaving 10 bases not matched to a gene. Per the germline V gene, CDR1 is DFQATT and CDR2 is SNEGSKA (reference sequence). This CDR3 comprises 18 residues. CDR3 residues: CSASGGLAGGQKYNEQFF. The CDR3 nucleotides read TGCAGTGCTAGCGGCGGACTAGCGGGGGGGCAAAAATACAATGAGCAGTTCTTC.

This clonotype has more than one count but fewer than ten. V usage is TRBV12-3 or TRBV12-4 and J usage is TRBJ2-7; 10 bases agree with TRBD1. The CDR3 length is 16 residues. V shed 3 bases and J 5 bases; nucleotides not matched to a gene: 10. The CDR3 is CASSFSWDRGSNEQYF. Here the CDR3 DNA reads TGTGCCAGCAGTTTCTCCTGGGACAGGGGTTCGAACGAGCAGTACTTC.

This clonotype was seen a few times. The V gene is TRBV20-1, the J gene TRBJ1-4; TRBD1 aligns across 9 bases. The CDR3 spans 13 residues. V shed 7 bases and J 3 bases; nucleotides not matched to a gene: 3. CDR1 and CDR2 from the germline V gene are DFQATT and SNEGSKA (reference sequence). The CDR3 loop reads CSGNRGPNEKLFF. CDR3 nucleotide sequence: TGCAGTGGAAACAGGGGGCCTAATGAAAAACTGTTTTTT.

In this sample, this clonotype turned up a few times. This chain joins TRBV4-2 and TRBJ1-1; tentatively, D is TRBD1 (5 bases). This CDR3 region has 15 residues. CDR1 and CDR2 from the germline V gene are LGHNA and YNFKEQ. Trimming cost V 6 bases and J 1 base, with 15 bases left between them. CDR3 in amino acids: CASSYQGQENTEAFF. CDR3 in DNA: TGTGCCAGCAGTTACCAAGGACAAGAGAACACTGAAGCTTTCTTT.

This clonotype is a singleton in its sample. The J gene is TRBJ2-1, the V gene TRBV5-6; TRBD1 or TRBD2 may be the D gene (6 bases each). The CDR3 runs 17 residues. Germline lookup yields CDR1 SGHDT and CDR2 YYEEEE. Trimming removed 0 bases at V and 6 bases at J, with 19 bases between. The CDR3 is CASSLVVVGGSGNEQFF. For the CDR3, the DNA is TGTGCCAGCAGCTTGGTCGTTGTGGGGGGCAGTGGCAATGAGCAGTTCTTC.

The genes are TRBV12-3 or TRBV12-4 and TRBJ1-2; D is unclear. Trimming stripped 3 bases from V and 8 bases from J, with 7 bases between. This CDR3 is 11 amino acids long. The CDR3 DNA follows: TGTGCCAGCAGTTTCTCGGGGGGCTACACCTTC. Amino acid sequence: CASSFSGGYTF.

At least ten counts were recorded for this clonotype. V gene TRBV6-5 combines with J gene TRBJ1-2, with TRBD1 as a possible D gene (5 bases). Germline V gene sequence: CDR1 MNHEY, CDR2 SVGAGI. Trimming pared 2 bases from V and 4 bases from J, leaving 5 bases between. The CDR3 totals 12 residues. CDR3 residues: CASSYRGYGYTF. CDR3 nucleotide sequence: TGTGCCAGCAGTTACAGGGGCTATGGCTACACCTTC.

The V call is TRBV5-1, the J call TRBJ2-1, with TRBD1 as a possible D gene (6 bases). This CDR3 has 14 amino acids. CDR1 and CDR2 (germline): SGHRS, YFSETQ. Trimming stripped 2 bases from V and 5 bases from J, with 11 bases between. Here the CDR3 DNA reads TGCGCCAGCAGCTTAAGGACAGCGGACAATGAGCAGTTCTTC. This gives the protein CASSLRTADNEQFF.

This clonotype was recorded a few times. The CDR3 DNA is TGTGCCAGCAGTTTATTAGCGGGGGGGCCCCCCTTCTTC. It specifies CASSLLAGGPPFF. This chain links TRBV12-3 or TRBV12-4 with TRBJ2-1; 11 nucleotides agree with TRBD2. The junction had 7 bases not matched to a gene; V was cut back by 2 bases and J by 16 bases. The CDR3 sequence is 13 residues long.

The V call is TRBV10-3, the J call TRBJ2-2; TRBD2 agrees at 10 bases. This CDR3 comprises 15 residues. Germline lookup yields CDR1 ENHRY and CDR2 SYGVKD. V shed 9 bases, J shed 1 base, and the junction held 5 bases outside the gene matches. In DNA form, the CDR3 reads TGTGCCATACGTAGCGGGGGGTTGAACACCGGGGAGCTGTTTTTT. Protein: CAIRSGGLNTGELFF.

There are a few counts of this clonotype. The chain recombines TRBV18 with TRBJ2-3; D remains ambiguous. Germline CDR1 reads KGHSH; CDR2 reads LQKENI. There are 15 residues in the CDR3. Trimming took 2 bases from V and 0 from J, leaving 9 bases between them. The CDR3 coding sequence is TGTGCCAGCTCACCATCGGACGGTAGCACAGATACGCAGTATTTT. This encodes CASSPSDGSTDTQYF. The variable domain in full, with the rest retrieved from reference TRBV18 and TRBJ2-3, is NAGVMQNPRHLVRRRGQEARLRCSPMKGHSHVYWYRQLPEEGLKFMVYLQKENIIDESGMPKERFSAEFPKEGPSILRIQQVVRGDSAAYFCASSPSDGSTDTQYFGPGTRLTVL.

The chain is built from TRBV5-1 and TRBJ1-3, with D possibly TRBD1 on 5 matching bases. Germline-derived CDR1 and CDR2 are SGHRS and YFSETQ. The CDR3 has 16 residues. V lost 4 bases and J lost 0, with 14 bases in between. Here the CDR3 reads CASSPGRSLSGNTIYF. The CDR3 region has the DNA TGCGCCAGCAGCCCGGGACGGAGCCTCTCTGGAAACACCATATATTTT.

Here the CDR3 DNA reads TGCAGTGCTTCGCCAGCGTCCGGGACATACTACACAGATACGCAGTATTTT. Translation: CSASPASGTYYTDTQYF. The J gene is TRBJ2-3, the V gene TRBV20-1, with D possibly being TRBD1 (6 bases). The germline V and J ends were trimmed by 5 bases and 2 bases, with 23 bases remaining between them. The CDR3 contains 17 residues. Germline CDR1 and CDR2: DFQATT and SNEGSKA (reference sequence).

V is TRBV6-2 or TRBV6-3 and J is TRBJ1-1; D is undetermined. The germline V gene encodes CDR1 MNHEY and CDR2 SVGEGT. The CDR3 sequence is 14 residues long. V lost 3 bases and J lost 3, with 11 bases in between. The CDR3 DNA reads TGTGCCAGCAGTTATCCACGGGCGGACACTGAAGCTTTCTTT. It encodes CASSYPRADTEAFF.

This clonotype was seen a handful of times. The J gene is TRBJ2-2, the V gene TRBV5-1; 7 nucleotides line up with TRBD1. CDR1 and CDR2 (germline): SGHRS, YFSETQ. J lost 3 bases, V lost 3 bases, and 8 bases had no gene match. The CDR3 sequence is 16 residues long. The CDR3: CASSSPSGTDTGELFF. The CDR3 DNA reads as TGCGCCAGCAGCTCACCATCCGGGACAGACACCGGGGAGCTGTTTTTT.

This clonotype was detected ten times or more. The V and J genes are TRBV12-3 or TRBV12-4 and TRBJ2-2; D is unresolved. V lost 6 bases and J 3 bases, leaving 8 bases between the germline ends. The length of the CDR3 is 13 residues. CDR3 nucleotide sequence: TGTGCCAGCAGCCCCACCCACACCGGGGAGCTGTTTTTT. Amino acids: CASSPTHTGELFF.

The chain couples TRBV7-9 to TRBJ2-7; the D gene is possibly TRBD1 (6 bases). The CDR3 sequence is 16 residues long. V dropped 2 bases and J dropped 6 bases, with 20 bases sitting between them. The germline V gene has CDR1 SEHNR and CDR2 FQNEAQ (reference sequence). Here the CDR3 reads CASSLYTGPLTSEQYF. The CDR3 nucleotides read TGTGCCAGCAGCTTATATACAGGGCCCCTAACCTCCGAGCAGTACTTC. The complete variable domain, with remaining parts taken from reference TRBV7-9 and TRBJ2-7, reads DTGVSQNPRHKITKRGQNVTFRCDPISEHNRLYWYRQTLGQGPEFLTYFQNEAQLEKSRLLSDRFSAERPKGSFSTLEIQRTEQGDSAMYLCASSLYTGPLTSEQYFGPGTRLTVT.

The genes are TRBV12-3 or TRBV12-4 and TRBJ2-7; TRBD1 might be the D (6 bases). With 5 bases removed from V and 2 bases from J, the gap between germline ends came to 13 bases. The CDR3 contains 14 residues. The CDR3 reads CASSPPDRPYEQYF. For the CDR3, the DNA is TGTGCCAGCAGTCCCCCGGACAGACCCTACGAGCAGTACTTC.

In this sample, this clonotype turned up a few times. The chain carries TRBV10-3 and TRBJ2-3, with 7 bases identical to TRBD1. Germline values: CDR1 ENHRY, CDR2 SYGVKD. The CDR3 extends over 13 amino acids. V lost 7 bases, J lost 2 bases, and 3 bases stayed unmatched. The CDR3, as DNA: TGTGCCATCACGGGACAGTTCACAGATACGCAGTATTTT. Its translation is CAITGQFTDTQYF.

This clonotype was found a few times. This chain connects TRBV5-1 to TRBJ2-7, with D hard to call. This CDR3 is built from 14 residues. V was clipped by 4 bases and J by 2 bases, with 13 bases between them. The germline CDR1 and CDR2 sequences are SGHRS and YFSETQ. The CDR3, as DNA: TGCGCCAGCAGCGTCTTGGGCGGTGCCTACGAGCAGTACTTC. It codes for CASSVLGGAYEQYF.

The chain has TRBV12-3 or TRBV12-4 and TRBJ1-2; the D gene is possibly TRBD1 (6 bases). CDR3 size: 15 residues. Deletions cut 3 bases from V and 7 bases from J, with 18 bases between. The CDR3 is CASSLGARGYGGYTF. As DNA, the CDR3 is TGTGCCAGCAGTTTGGGGGCCCGAGGATACGGTGGCTACACCTTC.

This clonotype was found many times. V is TRBV12-3 or TRBV12-4 and J is TRBJ1-3; D ambiguous. The CDR3 runs to 14 residues. V gave up 5 bases and J gave up 2 bases, with 10 bases separating them. The CDR3 DNA is TGTGCCAGCAGTGTCCGGACGGCTGGAAACACCATATATTTT. Translation gives CASSVRTAGNTIYF.

DNA of the CDR3: TGCAGTGCTAGTTCCGGGACAGGGGGCGGGGAGACCCAGTACTTC. Translated: CSASSGTGGGETQYF. This rearrangement joins TRBV20-1 to TRBJ2-5, with 12 bases aligning to TRBD1. Unmatched junction bases numbered 7, after V lost 3 bases and J lost 5 bases. CDR1 is DFQATT, CDR2 SNEGSKA, per germline (reference sequence). CDR3 size: 15 residues.

This clonotype was observed a single time. This may come from a read error, since a much larger clone is one base off. V is TRBV12-3 or TRBV12-4 and J is TRBJ2-7, with 10 bases aligning to TRBD2. The CDR3 sequence is 19 residues long. V lost 3 bases and J lost 3; bases outside the gene matches: 17. The CDR3 DNA sequence: TGTGCCAGCAGTTTCGGGCTGCGGACTAGCGGATTAAATGACTACGAGCAGTACTTC. It encodes CASSFGLRTSGLNDYEQYF.

The rearrangement uses TRBV5-8 and TRBJ1-6; D not resolved. The germline CDR1 and CDR2 sequences are SGHTS and YDEGEE. The CDR3 is 15 residues long. V lost 0 bases and J lost 3, with 7 bases in between. CDR3 sequence: CASSLVPDYNSPLHF. The CDR3, as DNA: TGTGCCAGCAGCTTGGTTCCTGACTATAATTCACCCCTCCACTTT. Filled out from reference TRBV5-8 and TRBJ1-6, the complete variable domain reads EAGVTQSPTHLIKTRGQQATLRCSPISGHTSVYWYQQALGLGLQFLLWYDEGEERNRGNFPPRFSGRQFPNYSSELNVNALELEDSALYLCASSLVPDYNSPLHFGNGTRLTVT.

Worth noting for this clonotype: A read error may be the cause here, since a much bigger clone is one base away. The chain couples TRBV12-3 or TRBV12-4 to TRBJ2-3; 9 bases align to TRBD2. V dropped 7 bases and J dropped 3; count of bases not matched to a gene: 14. The CDR3 has 17 residues. The CDR3 loop is CASTTRGGASFTDTQYF. The CDR3 DNA sequence: TGTGCCAGCACTACGCGCGGGGGGGCATCTTTTACAGATACGCAGTATTTT.